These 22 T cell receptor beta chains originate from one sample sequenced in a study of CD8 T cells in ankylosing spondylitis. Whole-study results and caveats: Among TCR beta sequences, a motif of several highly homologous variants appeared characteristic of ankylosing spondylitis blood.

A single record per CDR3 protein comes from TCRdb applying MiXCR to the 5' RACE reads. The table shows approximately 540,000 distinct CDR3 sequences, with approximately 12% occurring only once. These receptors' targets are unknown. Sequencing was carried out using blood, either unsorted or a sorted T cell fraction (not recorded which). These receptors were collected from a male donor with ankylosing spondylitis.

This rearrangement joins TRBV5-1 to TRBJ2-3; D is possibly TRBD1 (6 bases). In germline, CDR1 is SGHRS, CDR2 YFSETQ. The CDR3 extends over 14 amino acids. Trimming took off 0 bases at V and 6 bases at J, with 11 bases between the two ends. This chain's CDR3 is CASSLGQVADTQYF. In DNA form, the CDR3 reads TGCGCCAGCAGCTTGGGACAGGTGGCCGATACGCAGTATTTT.

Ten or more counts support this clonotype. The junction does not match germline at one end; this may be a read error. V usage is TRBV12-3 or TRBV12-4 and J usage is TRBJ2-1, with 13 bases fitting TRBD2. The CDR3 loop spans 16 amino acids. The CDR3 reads CASRRTSGSSYNEQFF. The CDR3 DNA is TGCGCCAGCAGACGGACTAGCGGGAGTTCCTACAATGAGCAGTTCTTC.

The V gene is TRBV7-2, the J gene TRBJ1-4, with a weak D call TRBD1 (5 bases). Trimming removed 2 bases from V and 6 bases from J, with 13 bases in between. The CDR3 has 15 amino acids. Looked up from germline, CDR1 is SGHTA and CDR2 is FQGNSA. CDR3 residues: CASSLRGPADEKLFF. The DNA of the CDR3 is TGTGCCAGCAGCTTAAGGGGACCAGCTGATGAAAAACTGTTTTTT.

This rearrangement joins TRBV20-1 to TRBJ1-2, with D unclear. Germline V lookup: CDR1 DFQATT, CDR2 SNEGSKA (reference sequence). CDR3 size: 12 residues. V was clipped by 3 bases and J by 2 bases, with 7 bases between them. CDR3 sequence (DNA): TGCAGTGCTAGCGACATGAACTATGGCTACACCTTC. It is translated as CSASDMNYGYTF.

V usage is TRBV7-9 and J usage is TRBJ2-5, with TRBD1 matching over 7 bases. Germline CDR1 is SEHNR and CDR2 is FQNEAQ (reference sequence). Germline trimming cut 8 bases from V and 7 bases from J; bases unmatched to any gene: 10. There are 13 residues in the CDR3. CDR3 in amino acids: CASLTGTTGTQYF. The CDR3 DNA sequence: TGTGCCAGCCTGACAGGGACGACAGGGACCCAGTACTTC.

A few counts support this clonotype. The chain's CDR3 is CASSLGPSGGRAYNEQFF. The CDR3 DNA reads as TGTGCCAGCAGCTTAGGGCCCTCGGGCGGGAGAGCTTACAATGAGCAGTTCTTC. The chain employs TRBV7-2 and TRBJ2-1, with 7 bases fitting TRBD2. The CDR3 spans 18 residues. Germline CDR1 is SGHTA and CDR2 is FQGNSA. V shed 1 base, J shed 4 bases, and the junction held 13 bases outside the gene matches.

CDR3: CASSISGTSTDTQYF. Written as DNA, the CDR3 is TGCGCCAGCAGCATTAGCGGTACCAGCACAGATACGCAGTATTTT. The gene calls are TRBV5-1 and TRBJ2-3, with D possibly TRBD2 on 6 matching bases. V lost 4 bases to trimming and J lost 0 bases, with 12 bases between them. The germline V gene has CDR1 SGHRS and CDR2 YFSETQ. There are 15 residues in the CDR3.

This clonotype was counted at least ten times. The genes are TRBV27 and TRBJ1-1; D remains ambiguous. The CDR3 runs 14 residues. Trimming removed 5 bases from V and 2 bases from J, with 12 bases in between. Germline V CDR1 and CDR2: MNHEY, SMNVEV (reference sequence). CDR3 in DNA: TGTGCCAGCAGTCGACCGGGCCAAAACACTGAAGCTTTCTTT. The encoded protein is CASSRPGQNTEAFF.

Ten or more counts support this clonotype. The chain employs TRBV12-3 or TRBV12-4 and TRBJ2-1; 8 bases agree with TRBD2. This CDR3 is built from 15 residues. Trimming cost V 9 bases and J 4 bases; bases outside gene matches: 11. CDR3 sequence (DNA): TGTGCCAGTTGTTCCGGGAGGGCGATTTACAATGAGCAGTTCTTC. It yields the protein CASCSGRAIYNEQFF.

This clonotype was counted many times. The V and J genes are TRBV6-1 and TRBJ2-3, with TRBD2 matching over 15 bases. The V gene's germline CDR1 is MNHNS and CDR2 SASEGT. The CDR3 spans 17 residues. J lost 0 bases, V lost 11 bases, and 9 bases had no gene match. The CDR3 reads CAARTSGRVKSTDTQYF. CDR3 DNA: TGTGCCGCACGGACTAGCGGGAGGGTCAAAAGCACAGATACGCAGTATTTT.

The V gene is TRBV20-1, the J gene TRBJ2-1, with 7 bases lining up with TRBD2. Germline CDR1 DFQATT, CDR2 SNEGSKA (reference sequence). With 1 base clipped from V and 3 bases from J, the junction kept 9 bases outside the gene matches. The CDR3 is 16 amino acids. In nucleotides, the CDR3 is TGCAGTGCTAGAGCTTGGCCCCTAGCGGACTACAATGAGCAGTTCTTC. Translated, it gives CSARAWPLADYNEQFF.

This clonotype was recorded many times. CDR3 bases: TGTGCCAGCAGCCTCGGACAGGGGATACAAGAGACCCAGTACTTC. It translates to CASSLGQGIQETQYF. This chain connects TRBV3-1 to TRBJ2-5; the match to TRBD1 covers 9 bases. Losses at the gene ends were 4 bases for V and 2 bases for J; bases not matched to a gene: 5. This CDR3 comprises 15 residues. Per the germline V gene, CDR1 is LGHDT and CDR2 is YNNKEL (reference sequence).

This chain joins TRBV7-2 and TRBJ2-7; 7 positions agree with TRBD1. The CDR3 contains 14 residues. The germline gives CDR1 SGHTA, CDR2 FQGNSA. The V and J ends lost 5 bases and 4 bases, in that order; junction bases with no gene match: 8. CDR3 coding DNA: TGTGCCAGCAGCAACCGGGACAGACAATACGAGCAGTACTTC. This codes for CASSNRDRQYEQYF.

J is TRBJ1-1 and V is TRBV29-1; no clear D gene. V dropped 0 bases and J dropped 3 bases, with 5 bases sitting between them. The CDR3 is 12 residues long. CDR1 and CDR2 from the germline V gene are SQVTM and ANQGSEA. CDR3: CSVEDRYTEAFF. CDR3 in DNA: TGCAGCGTTGAAGATCGCTACACTGAAGCTTTCTTT. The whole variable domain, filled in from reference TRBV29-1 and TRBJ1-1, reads SAVISQKPSRDICQRGTSLTIQCQVDSQVTMMFWYRQQPGQSLTLIATANQGSEATYESGFVIDKFPISRPNLTFSTLTVSNMSPEDSSIYLCSVEDRYTEAFFGQGTRLTVV.

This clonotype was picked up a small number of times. The DNA of the CDR3 is TGTGCCAGCAGCTCGACAGGGGGCGCGGGAAACACCATATATTTT. This translates into CASSSTGGAGNTIYF. J is TRBJ1-3 and V is TRBV7-6; 10 bases are shared with TRBD1. Trimming removed 4 bases from V and 4 bases from J; junction bases left unmatched: 4. This CDR3 comprises 15 residues. CDR1 is SGHVS, CDR2 FNYEAQ, per germline.

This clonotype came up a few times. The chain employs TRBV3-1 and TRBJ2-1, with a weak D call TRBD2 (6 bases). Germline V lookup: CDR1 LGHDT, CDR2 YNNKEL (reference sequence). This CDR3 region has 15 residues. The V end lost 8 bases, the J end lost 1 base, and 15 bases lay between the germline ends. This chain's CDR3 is CASGFFGGSYNEQFF. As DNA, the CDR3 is TGTGCCAGCGGGTTTTTTGGGGGGTCCTACAATGAGCAGTTCTTC.

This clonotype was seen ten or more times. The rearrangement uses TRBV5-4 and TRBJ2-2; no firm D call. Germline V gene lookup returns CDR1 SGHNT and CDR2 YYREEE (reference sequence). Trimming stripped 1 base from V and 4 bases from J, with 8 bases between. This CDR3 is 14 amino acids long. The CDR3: CASSLSRTTGELFF. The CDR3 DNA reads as TGTGCCAGCAGCTTGAGCAGGACCACCGGGGAGCTGTTTTTT. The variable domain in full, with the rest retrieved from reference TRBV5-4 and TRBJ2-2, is ETGVTQSPTHLIKTRGQQVTLRCSSQSGHNTVSWYQQALGQGPQFIFQYYREEENGRGNFPPRFSGLQFPNYSSELNVNALELDDSALYLCASSLSRTTGELFFGEGSRLTVL.

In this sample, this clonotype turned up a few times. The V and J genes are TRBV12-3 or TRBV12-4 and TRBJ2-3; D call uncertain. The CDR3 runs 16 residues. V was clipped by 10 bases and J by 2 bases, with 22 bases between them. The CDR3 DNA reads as TGTGCCACCGACGTTGTGGAAGGCCAGAACACAGATACGCAGTATTTT. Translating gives CATDVVEGQNTDTQYF.

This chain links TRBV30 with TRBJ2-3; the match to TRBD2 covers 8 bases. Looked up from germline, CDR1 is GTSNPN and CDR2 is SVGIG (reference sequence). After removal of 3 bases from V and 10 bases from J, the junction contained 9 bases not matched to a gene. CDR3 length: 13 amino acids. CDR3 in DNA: TGTGCCTGGAGGCGAAAGCTAGCGGGCTCGCAGTATTTT. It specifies CAWRRKLAGSQYF. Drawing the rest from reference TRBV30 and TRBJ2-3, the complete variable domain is SQTIHQWPATLVQPVGSPLSLECTVEGTSNPNLYWYRQAAGRGLQLLFYSVGIGQISSEVPQNLSASRPQDRQFILSSKKLLLSDSGFYLCAWRRKLAGSQYFGPGTRLTVL.

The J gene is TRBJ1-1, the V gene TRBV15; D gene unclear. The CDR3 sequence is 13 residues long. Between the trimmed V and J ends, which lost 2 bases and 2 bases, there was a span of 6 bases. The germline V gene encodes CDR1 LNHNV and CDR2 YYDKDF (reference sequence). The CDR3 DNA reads TGTGCCACCAGCAGATTCCTAAACACTGAAGCTTTCTTT. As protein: CATSRFLNTEAFF.

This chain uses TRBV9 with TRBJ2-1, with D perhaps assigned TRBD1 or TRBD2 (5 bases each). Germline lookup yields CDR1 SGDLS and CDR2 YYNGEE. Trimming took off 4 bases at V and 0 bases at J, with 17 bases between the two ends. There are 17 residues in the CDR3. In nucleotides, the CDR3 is TGTGCCAGCAGCATTCTGGGGACGGCCAGCTCCTACAATGAGCAGTTCTTC. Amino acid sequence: CASSILGTASSYNEQFF.

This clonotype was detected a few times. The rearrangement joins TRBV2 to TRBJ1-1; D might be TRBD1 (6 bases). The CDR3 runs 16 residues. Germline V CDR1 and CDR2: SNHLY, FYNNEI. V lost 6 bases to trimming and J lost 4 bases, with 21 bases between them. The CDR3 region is CASSKMGGAVPTEAFF. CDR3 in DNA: TGTGCCAGCAGCAAGATGGGGGGCGCAGTACCCACTGAAGCTTTCTTT.